The TCR beta chain described here comes from a study of cytomegalovirus exposure and HLA in healthy donors. This clone was counted a single time. The target antigen is unknown. The primer mix had 60 Vbeta and 13 Jbeta primers. Sequenced by immunoSEQ multiplex PCR; TCRdb stores in-frame clones only, minus some. The sample holds some 170,000 clones; 65% to 85% are singletons and the top ten take 2.9%. Germline CDR1 is SQVTM and CDR2 is ANQGSEA. After removal of 3 bases from V and 2 bases from J, the junction contained 3 bases not matched to a gene. The CDR3 contains 13 residues. Study-wide findings and caveats: Confirmation was obtained in vitro that a few CMV-associated chains are specific for CMV antigens. It is likely that the observed cluster of highly shared sequence variants was a sequencing artifact. Reports credit the classifier with highly specific, highly sensitive diagnosis of cytomegalovirus status. Follow-up analysis later connected one missense variant in DCLRE1C with trimming of TCR beta V- and J-genes.

The chain joins TRBV29-1 to TRBJ1-2; 7 nucleotides agree with TRBD1. This clonotype originated in a female donor in good health and CMV-seronegative. Source material: PBMCs. This CDR3 reads CSVDRGSNYGYTF. The DNA of the CDR3 is TGCAGCGTTGACAGGGGGTCGAACTATGGCTACACCTTC. The full variable domain, with the rest looked up from reference TRBV29-1 and TRBJ1-2, is SAVISQKPSRDICQRGTSLTIQCQVDSQVTMMFWYRQQPGQSLTLIATANQGSEATYESGFVIDKFPISRPNLTFSTLTVSNMSPEDSSIYLCSVDRGSNYGYTFGSGTRLTVV.